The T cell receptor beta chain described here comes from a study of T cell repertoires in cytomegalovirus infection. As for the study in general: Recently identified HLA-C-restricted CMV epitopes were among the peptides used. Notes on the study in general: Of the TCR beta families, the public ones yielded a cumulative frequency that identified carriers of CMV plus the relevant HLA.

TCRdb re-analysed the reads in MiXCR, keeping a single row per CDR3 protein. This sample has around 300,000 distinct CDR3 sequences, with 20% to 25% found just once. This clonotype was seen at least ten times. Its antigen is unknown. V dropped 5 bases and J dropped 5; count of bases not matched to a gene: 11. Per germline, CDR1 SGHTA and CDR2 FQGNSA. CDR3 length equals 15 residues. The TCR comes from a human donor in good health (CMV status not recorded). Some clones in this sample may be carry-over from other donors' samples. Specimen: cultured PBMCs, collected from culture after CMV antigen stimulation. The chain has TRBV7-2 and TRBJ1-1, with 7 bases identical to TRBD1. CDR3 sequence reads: CASSPQLGQQTEAFF. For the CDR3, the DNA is TGTGCCAGCAGCCCTCAGCTGGGACAGCAGACTGAAGCTTTCTTT.